Listed below are T cell receptor beta chains from one sample, sequenced in a study of CD4+ T cells in melanoma. Data came from immunoSEQ multiplex PCR; TCRdb stores just in-frame clones and leaves some out. The table includes fewer than 11,000 clones, 55% to 80% detected once. The sequenced sample consisted of cells from a culture (not recorded whether cultured in vitro). All receptors derive from a human donor with melanoma. Both conserved end residues are part of each CDR3. The D gene is left open where the match is weak. Rows may omit the clone size; those that give it use once, few, many or a size class.

CASSETGRTEAFF,TGTGCCAGCTCAGAGACCGGGAGGACTGAAGCTTTCTTT,TRBV18,.,13,TRBJ1-1,.
CASSVTFPGEAFF,TGTGCCAGCAGCGTAACATTCCCAGGGGAAGCTTTCTTT,TRBV9,.,13,TRBJ1-1,.
CASSLRSNEQFF,TGTGCCAGCAGCTTACGATCCAATGAGCAGTTCTTC,TRBV11-3,.,12,TRBJ2-1,.
CASSQSGHEQYF,TGTGCCAGCAGTCAGTCAGGGCACGAGCAGTACTTC,TRBV27,.,12,TRBJ2-7,.
CASSSSPQVHIQYF,TGTGCCAGCAGTTCATCCCCGCAGGTACACATTCAGTACTTC,TRBV7-9,few,14,TRBJ2-4,.
CASSSRGGANTGELFF,TGTGCCAGCAGCTCGCGGGGGGGCGCTAACACCGGGGAGCTGTTTTTT,TRBV7-3,.,16,TRBJ2-2,TRBD2
CASSLNSAGETQYF,TGTGCCAGCAGCTTAAATTCGGCGGGAGAGACCCAGTACTTC,TRBV7-3,few,14,TRBJ2-5,.
CASSLVGGNSYEQYF,TGTGCCAGCAGCTTAGTTGGTGGGAACTCCTACGAGCAGTACTTC,TRBV7-2,.,15,TRBJ2-7,.
CASSYPRTKNIQYF,TGTGCCAGCAGTTACCCGCGAACCAAAAACATTCAGTACTTC,TRBV6-5,.,14,TRBJ2-4,.
CASSARTGGTEAFF,TGTGCCAGCAGTGCACGGACCGGAGGCACTGAAGCTTTCTTT,TRBV27,.,14,TRBJ1-1,.
CASSLLWRGPQGEQYF,TGTGCCAGCAGCTTGTTGTGGCGGGGGCCTCAGGGCGAGCAGTACTTC,TRBV5-6,.,16,TRBJ2-7,.
CASSTTWAGTYEQYF,TGTGCCAGCAGTACAACTTGGGCGGGGACCTACGAGCAGTACTTC,TRBV6-1,few,15,TRBJ2-7,.
CASSLTARGPTDTQYF,TGTGCCAGCAGCTTAACGGCGCGGGGGCCTACAGATACGCAGTATTTT,TRBV7-3,.,16,TRBJ2-3,.
CASSYGPGETQYF,TGTGCCAGCAGCTATGGACCAGGGGAGACCCAGTACTTC,TRBV7-6,.,13,TRBJ2-5,.
CASSEEPPTQYF,TGTGCCAGCAGTGAAGAGCCCCCTACGCAGTATTTT,TRBV6-1,few,12,TRBJ2-3,.
CASSYSTRGTYEQYF,TGTGCCAGCAGTTACTCGACCCGGGGCACATACGAGCAGTACTTC,TRBV6-6,.,15,TRBJ2-7,.
CSVRTVQGNEQFF,TGCAGCGTTAGGACAGTGCAGGGCAATGAGCAGTTCTTC,TRBV29-1,.,13,TRBJ2-1,.
CASSQDELSSGANVLTF,TGCGCCAGCAGCCAAGACGAGTTGAGTTCTGGGGCCAACGTCCTGACTTTC,TRBV4-1,.,17,TRBJ2-6,.
CASSFLEAGATDTQYF,TGTGCCAGCAGCTTCCTTGAAGCGGGGGCCACAGATACGCAGTATTTT,TRBV7-9,once,16,TRBJ2-3,TRBD2
CASSRLAGGLANEQFF,TGTGCCAGCAGTAGACTAGCGGGGGGATTGGCGAATGAGCAGTTCTTC,TRBV27,.,16,TRBJ2-1,TRBD2
CASSFPGELFF,TGTGCCAGCAGCTTCCCCGGGGAGCTGTTTTTT,TRBV7-9,few,11,TRBJ2-2,.
CASSLGYSPLHF,TGTGCCAGCAGCCTAGGGTATTCACCCCTCCACTTT,TRBV14,.,12,TRBJ1-6,.
CASSLPTGGNEKLFF,TGTGCCAGCAGCTTACCGACAGGGGGGAATGAAAAACTGTTTTTT,TRBV5-6,.,15,TRBJ1-4,TRBD1
CASSQVLQGGYTF,TGTGCCAGCAGCCAAGTCCTCCAGGGCGGCTACACCTTC,TRBV4-2,once,13,TRBJ1-2,.
CASSIGQSSYNEQFF,TGCGCCAGCAGCATCGGACAGAGCTCCTACAATGAGCAGTTCTTC,TRBV5-1,.,15,TRBJ2-1,.
CASSLFLGLGTDTQYF,TGTGCCAGCAGCTTGTTCCTGGGACTAGGGACAGATACGCAGTATTTT,TRBV5-4,.,16,TRBJ2-3,TRBD2
CASSVTGDPNSPLHF,TGTGCCAGCAGCGTTACAGGCGATCCCAATTCACCCCTCCACTTT,TRBV9,once,15,TRBJ1-6,.
CASSQMDSFYGYTF,TGTGCCAGCAGCCAAATGGACAGCTTCTATGGCTACACCTTC,TRBV14,few,14,TRBJ1-2,.
CASSSRTANEQFF,TGTGCCAGCAGCTCCAGGACAGCCAATGAGCAGTTCTTC,TRBV7-6,.,13,TRBJ2-1,.
CAWIGGGAYNEQFF,TGTGCCTGGATCGGCGGGGGGGCCTACAATGAGCAGTTCTTC,TRBV30,.,14,TRBJ2-1,TRBD2
CASRGSGSPLHF,TGTGCCAGCAGGGGGTCGGGCTCACCCCTCCACTTT,TRBV28,.,12,TRBJ1-6,.
CASSLAPVTEAFF,TGTGCCAGCAGCTTGGCCCCCGTCACTGAAGCTTTCTTT,TRBV5-4,few,13,TRBJ1-1,.
CASSLTSGIYEQYF,TGTGCCAGCAGCCTGACTAGCGGGATCTACGAGCAGTACTTC,TRBV2,few,14,TRBJ2-7,TRBD2